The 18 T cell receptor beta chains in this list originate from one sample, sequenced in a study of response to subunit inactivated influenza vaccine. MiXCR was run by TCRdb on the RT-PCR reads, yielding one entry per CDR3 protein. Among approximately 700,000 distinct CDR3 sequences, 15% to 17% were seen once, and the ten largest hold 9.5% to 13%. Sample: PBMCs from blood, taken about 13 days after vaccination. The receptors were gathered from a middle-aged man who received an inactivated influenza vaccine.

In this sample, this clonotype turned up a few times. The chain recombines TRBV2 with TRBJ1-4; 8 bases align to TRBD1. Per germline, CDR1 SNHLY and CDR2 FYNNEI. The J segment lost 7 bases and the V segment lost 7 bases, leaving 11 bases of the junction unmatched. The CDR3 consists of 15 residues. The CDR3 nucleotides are TGTGCCAGCACCAAAATGGGGACAGGCGGTGAAAAACTGTTTTTT. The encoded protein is CASTKMGTGGEKLFF.

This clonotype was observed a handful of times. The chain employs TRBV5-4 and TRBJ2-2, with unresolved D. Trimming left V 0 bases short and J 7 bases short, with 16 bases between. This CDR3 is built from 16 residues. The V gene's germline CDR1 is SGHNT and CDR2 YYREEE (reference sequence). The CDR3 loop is CASSLGHNTGDGELFF. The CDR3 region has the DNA TGTGCCAGCAGCTTGGGGCACAATACGGGCGACGGGGAGCTGTTTTTT. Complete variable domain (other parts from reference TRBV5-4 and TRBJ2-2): ETGVTQSPTHLIKTRGQQVTLRCSSQSGHNTVSWYQQALGQGPQFIFQYYREEENGRGNFPPRFSGLQFPNYSSELNVNALELDDSALYLCASSLGHNTGDGELFFGEGSRLTVL.

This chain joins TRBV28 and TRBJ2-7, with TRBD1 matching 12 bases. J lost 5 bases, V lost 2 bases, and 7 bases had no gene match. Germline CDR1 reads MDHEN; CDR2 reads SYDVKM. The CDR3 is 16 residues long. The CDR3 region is CASSLGGTGGRNEQYF. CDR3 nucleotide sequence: TGTGCCAGCAGTTTAGGGGGGACAGGGGGCAGGAACGAGCAGTACTTC.

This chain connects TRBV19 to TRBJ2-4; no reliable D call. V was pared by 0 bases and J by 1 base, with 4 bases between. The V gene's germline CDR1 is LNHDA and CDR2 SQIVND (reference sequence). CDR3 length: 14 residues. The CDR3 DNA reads TGTGCCAGTAGTATAGACCTTGCCAAAAACATTCAGTACTTC. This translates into CASSIDLAKNIQYF.

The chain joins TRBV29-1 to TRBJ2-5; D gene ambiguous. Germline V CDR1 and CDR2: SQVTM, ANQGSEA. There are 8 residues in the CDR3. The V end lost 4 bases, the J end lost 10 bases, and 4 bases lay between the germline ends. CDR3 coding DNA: TGCAGCGTTGGGGACCAGTACTTC. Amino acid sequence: CSVGDQYF.

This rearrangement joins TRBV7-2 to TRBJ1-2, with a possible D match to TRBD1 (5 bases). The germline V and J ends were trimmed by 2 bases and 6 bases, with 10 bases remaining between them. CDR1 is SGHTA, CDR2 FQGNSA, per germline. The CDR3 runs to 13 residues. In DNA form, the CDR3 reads TGTGCCAGCAGCTTACGACAGCCAAATGGCTACACCTTC. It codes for CASSLRQPNGYTF.

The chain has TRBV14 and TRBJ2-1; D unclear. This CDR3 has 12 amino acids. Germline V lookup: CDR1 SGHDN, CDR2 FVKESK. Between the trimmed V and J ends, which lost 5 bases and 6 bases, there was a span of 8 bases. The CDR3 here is CASSAFRNEQFF. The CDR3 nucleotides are TGTGCCAGCAGCGCGTTCCGCAATGAGCAGTTCTTC.

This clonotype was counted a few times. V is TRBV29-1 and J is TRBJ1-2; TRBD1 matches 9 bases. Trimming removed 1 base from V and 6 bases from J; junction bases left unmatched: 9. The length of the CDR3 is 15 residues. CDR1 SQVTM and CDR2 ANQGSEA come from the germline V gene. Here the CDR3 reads CSVEGWGQGLNGYTF. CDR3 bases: TGCAGCGTTGAAGGTTGGGGACAGGGATTAAATGGCTACACCTTC.

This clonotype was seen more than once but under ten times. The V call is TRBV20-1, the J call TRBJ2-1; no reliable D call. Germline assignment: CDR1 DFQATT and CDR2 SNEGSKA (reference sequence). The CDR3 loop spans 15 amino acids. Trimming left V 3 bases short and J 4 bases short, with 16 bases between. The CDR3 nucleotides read TGCAGTGCTAGTCAAACCAAGCCCTTATACAATGAGCAGTTCTTC. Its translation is CSASQTKPLYNEQFF.

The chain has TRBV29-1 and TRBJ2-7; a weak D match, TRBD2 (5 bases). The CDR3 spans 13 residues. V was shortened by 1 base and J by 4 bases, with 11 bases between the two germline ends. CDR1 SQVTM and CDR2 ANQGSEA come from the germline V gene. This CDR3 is CSVEGSGGYEQYF. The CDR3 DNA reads TGCAGCGTTGAAGGGTCAGGAGGATACGAGCAGTACTTC.

The CDR3 is CASSPQGNSYEQYF. CDR3 DNA: TGTGCCAGCTCACCACAGGGCAACTCCTACGAGCAGTACTTC. The genes are TRBV18 and TRBJ2-7; D gene ambiguous. V was trimmed by 1 base and J by 0 bases, leaving 7 bases between them. This CDR3 contains 14 residues. Germline-derived CDR1 and CDR2 are KGHSH and LQKENI.

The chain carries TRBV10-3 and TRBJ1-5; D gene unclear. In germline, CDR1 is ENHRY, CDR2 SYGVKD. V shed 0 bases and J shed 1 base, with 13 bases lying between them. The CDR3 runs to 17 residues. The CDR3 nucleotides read TGTGCCATCAGTGAGTCGATCGGGGTTCAGAGCAATCAGCCCCAGCATTTT. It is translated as CAISESIGVQSNQPQHF.

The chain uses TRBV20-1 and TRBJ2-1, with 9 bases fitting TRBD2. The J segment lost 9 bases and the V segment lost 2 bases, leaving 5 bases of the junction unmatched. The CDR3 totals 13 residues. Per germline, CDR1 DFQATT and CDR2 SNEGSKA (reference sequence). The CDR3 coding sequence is TGCAGTGCTAGACCTAGCGGGACTGGTGAGCAGTTCTTC. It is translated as CSARPSGTGEQFF.

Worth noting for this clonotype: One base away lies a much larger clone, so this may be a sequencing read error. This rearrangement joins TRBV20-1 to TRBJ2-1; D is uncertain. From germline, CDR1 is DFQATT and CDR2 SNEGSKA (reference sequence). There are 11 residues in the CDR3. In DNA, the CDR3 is TGCAGTGATAGAGATGACAATGAGCAGTTCTTC. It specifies CSDRDDNEQFF.

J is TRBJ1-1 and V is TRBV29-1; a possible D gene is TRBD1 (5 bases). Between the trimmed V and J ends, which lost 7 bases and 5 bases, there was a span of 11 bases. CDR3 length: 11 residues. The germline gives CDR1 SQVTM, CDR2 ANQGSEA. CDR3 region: CSATGVTEAFF. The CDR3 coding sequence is TGCAGCGCTACAGGAGTTACTGAAGCTTTCTTT.

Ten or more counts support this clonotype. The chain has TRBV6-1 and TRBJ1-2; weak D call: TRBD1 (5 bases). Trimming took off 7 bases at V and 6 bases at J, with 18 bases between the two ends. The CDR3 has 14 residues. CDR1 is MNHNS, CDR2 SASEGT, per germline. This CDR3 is CASTASGGWDGYTF. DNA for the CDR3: TGTGCCAGCACCGCCTCGGGGGGGTGGGATGGCTACACCTTC.

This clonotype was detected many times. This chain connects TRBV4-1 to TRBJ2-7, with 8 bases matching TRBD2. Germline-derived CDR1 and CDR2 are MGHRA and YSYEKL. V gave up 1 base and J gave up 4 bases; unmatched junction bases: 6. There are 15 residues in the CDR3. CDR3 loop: CASSQVGGALYEQYF. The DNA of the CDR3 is TGCGCCAGCAGCCAAGTCGGGGGGGCCTTATACGAGCAGTACTTC.

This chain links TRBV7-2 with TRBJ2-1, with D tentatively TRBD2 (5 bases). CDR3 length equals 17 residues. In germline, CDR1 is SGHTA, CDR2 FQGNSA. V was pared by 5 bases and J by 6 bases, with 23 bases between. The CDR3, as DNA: TGTGCCAGCAGCGCCACATTAACAGCAAAACTAGGCAATGAGCAGTTCTTC. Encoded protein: CASSATLTAKLGNEQFF.